This T cell receptor (beta chain) was recorded in a study of CD8 T cells in ankylosing spondylitis. General study findings and limits: Ankylosing spondylitis blood appeared to be characterized by a TCR beta motif of fewer than ten highly homologous variants. The clones that were linked to disease were reported to be significantly enriched in matched synovial fluid samples from ankylosing spondylitis patients.

Quantitative 5'-RACE with molecular barcodes generated TCR beta libraries. Using its own MiXCR run on the 5' RACE reads, TCRdb lists one record per CDR3 protein. The repertoire consists of 500,000 or so distinct CDR3 sequences, with 5.3% occurring once and the leading ten covering roughly 3.2%. This clonotype was recorded many times. Its antigen is not identified. Trimming took 4 bases from V and 8 from J, leaving 12 bases between them. The length of the CDR3 is 13 residues. Per germline, CDR1 LGHNA and CDR2 YNFKEQ. The receptor's source is a male donor with ankylosing spondylitis. The chain is built from TRBV4-2 and TRBJ2-1; D unresolved. What was sequenced was blood, either unsorted or a sorted T cell fraction (not recorded which). CDR3 sequence reads: CASSPRMSDEQFF. In DNA, the CDR3 is TGTGCCAGCAGCCCCCGGATGTCCGATGAGCAGTTCTTC.